These T cell receptor beta chains were read from a single sample in a study of T cell repertoires in cytomegalovirus infection. MiXCR was run by TCRdb on the reads, yielding one entry per CDR3 protein. The table lists around 78,000 distinct CDR3 sequences, roughly 25% of them singletons, with 50% in the top ten. The antigens these receptors bind are not known. Sequenced material: CD8+ T cells from cultured PBMCs, taken from culture after CMV antigen stimulation. Source of these receptors: a human donor in good health (CMV status not recorded). Some clones in this sample may be carry-over from other donors' samples. Each CDR3 is given with its conserved first and last residue. Fields, in order: V gene, clone size, J gene, D gene, CDR3 protein, CDR3 DNA. D genes are given only for firm matches. The size field is filled for only some rows; it gives once, few, many or a size class.

V: TRBV10-3; size: few; J: TRBJ1-5; D: -; CDR3: CAISEGGANQPQHF; DNA: TGTGCCATCAGTGAGGGCGGGGCCAATCAGCCCCAGCATTTT
V: TRBV12-3/TRBV12-4; size: few; J: TRBJ1-1; D: -; CDR3: CASSLVPGMNTEAFF; DNA: TGTGCCAGCAGTTTAGTCCCAGGGATGAACACTGAAGCTTTCTTT
V: TRBV14; size: few; J: TRBJ1-2; D: TRBD1; CDR3: CASSPGQTYGYTF; DNA: TGTGCCAGCAGCCCGGGACAGACATATGGCTACACCTTC
V: TRBV7-9; size: few; J: TRBJ1-1; D: TRBD1; CDR3: CASSYGTGGTEAFF; DNA: TGTGCCAGCAGCTATGGGACAGGCGGCACTGAAGCTTTCTTT
V: TRBV4-1; size: -; J: TRBJ1-5; D: -; CDR3: CASSQDGASNQPQHF; DNA: TGCGCCAGCAGCCAAGATGGAGCGAGCAATCAGCCCCAGCATTTT
V: TRBV10-3; size: -; J: TRBJ2-3; D: -; CDR3: CAIRVGTSASTDTQYF; DNA: TGTGCCATCAGAGTGGGGACATCAGCTAGCACAGATACGCAGTATTTT
V: TRBV7-2; size: many; J: TRBJ2-5; D: -; CDR3: CASSRERGRQETQYF; DNA: TGTGCCAGCAGCAGGGAGCGCGGTCGGCAAGAGACCCAGTACTTC
V: TRBV11-2; size: many; J: TRBJ2-1; D: -; CDR3: CASSPRTYNEQFF; DNA: TGTGCCAGCAGCCCCCGGACCTACAATGAGCAGTTCTTC
V: TRBV7-7; size: many; J: TRBJ2-7; D: -; CDR3: CASSLGSNYEQYF; DNA: TGTGCCAGCAGCTTAGGGTCCAACTACGAGCAGTACTTC
V: TRBV6-1; size: few; J: TRBJ1-2; D: TRBD1; CDR3: CASSPDRGNGYTF; DNA: TGTGCCAGCAGCCCCGACAGGGGAAATGGCTACACCTTC
V: TRBV25-1; size: few; J: TRBJ1-5; D: -; CDR3: CASSDLGNQPQHF; DNA: TGTGCCAGCAGTGATTTGGGAAATCAGCCCCAGCATTTT
V: TRBV25-1; size: many; J: TRBJ1-2; D: -; CDR3: CASSEWNSRSGYTF; DNA: TGTGCCAGCAGTGAATGGAACAGTCGCTCTGGCTACACCTTC
V: TRBV5-4; size: many; J: TRBJ2-3; D: -; CDR3: CASSIATGLLTDTQYF; DNA: TGTGCCAGCAGCATTGCAACAGGGCTCCTCACAGATACGCAGTATTTT
V: TRBV6-1; size: -; J: TRBJ1-1; D: -; CDR3: CASSSDPGYGEAFF; DNA: TGTGCCAGCAGTTCAGATCCAGGGTATGGTGAAGCTTTCTTT
V: TRBV5-6; size: -; J: TRBJ1-1; D: -; CDR3: CASSLGGFGTEAFF; DNA: TGTGCCAGCAGCTTGGGGGGTTTCGGCACTGAAGCTTTCTTT
V: TRBV14; size: -; J: TRBJ2-1; D: TRBD2; CDR3: CASSQDRVGRGGNYEQFF; DNA: TGTGCCAGCAGCCAAGATCGGGTCGGGCGGGGGGGTAACTATGAGCAGTTCTTC
V: TRBV11-2; size: -; J: TRBJ2-7; D: TRBD1; CDR3: CASRPPGTGLEQYF; DNA: TGTGCCAGCAGACCCCCCGGGACAGGGTTGGAACAGTACTTC
V: TRBV2; size: -; J: TRBJ2-7; D: -; CDR3: CASYGGIYEQYF; DNA: TGTGCCTCATACGGCGGGATTTACGAGCAGTACTTC
V: TRBV7-4; size: -; J: TRBJ1-2; D: -; CDR3: CASSSSYHGYTF; DNA: TGTGCCAGCAGCTCTTCTTACCATGGCTACACCTTC
V: TRBV6-7; size: -; J: TRBJ2-3; D: TRBD1; CDR3: CARNVDLRTGGMRTDTQYF; DNA: TGTGCCAGGAATGTTGATTTGAGGACAGGGGGCATGAGGACAGATACGCAGTATTTT
V: TRBV9; size: -; J: TRBJ1-4; D: TRBD1; CDR3: CASSSSGGTNEKLFF; DNA: TGTGCCAGCAGCTCCTCAGGGGGAACTAATGAAAAACTGTTTTTT
V: TRBV28; size: many; J: TRBJ2-3; D: TRBD2; CDR3: CASKGASGGAYTDTQYF; DNA: TGTGCCAGCAAAGGGGCTAGCGGGGGGGCCTACACAGATACGCAGTATTTT
V: TRBV20-1; size: -; J: TRBJ1-4; D: TRBD1; CDR3: CSARNRGEKLFF; DNA: TGCAGTGCTAGGAACAGGGGTGAAAAACTGTTTTTT
V: TRBV20-1; size: -; J: TRBJ2-3; D: TRBD2; CDR3: CSAREALAGGYTQYF; DNA: TGCAGTGCTAGAGAAGCTCTAGCGGGGGGTTATACGCAGTATTTT
V: TRBV30; size: -; J: TRBJ1-1; D: TRBD1; CDR3: CAWGEDRETEAFF; DNA: TGTGCCTGGGGGGAAGACAGGGAAACTGAAGCTTTCTTT
V: TRBV7-9; size: many; J: TRBJ1-6; D: -; CDR3: CASSFGTSSYNSPLHF; DNA: TGTGCCAGCAGCTTCGGGACCAGCTCCTATAATTCACCCCTCCACTTT
V: TRBV6-6; size: few; J: TRBJ2-5; D: TRBD2; CDR3: CASSAWLGLAGGETQYF; DNA: TGTGCCAGCAGTGCGTGGTTGGGACTAGCGGGAGGAGAGACCCAGTACTTC
V: TRBV5-1; size: -; J: TRBJ1-2; D: -; CDR3: CASSENRVSNYGYTF; DNA: TGCGCCAGCAGCGAGAACAGAGTTTCTAACTATGGCTACACCTTC
V: TRBV29-1; size: many; J: TRBJ2-4; D: -; CDR3: CSVDEGLRDIQYF; DNA: TGCAGCGTTGATGAGGGCCTCCGAGACATTCAGTACTTC
V: TRBV28; size: -; J: TRBJ2-3; D: -; CDR3: CASSLDEEGDPDTQYF; DNA: TGTGCCAGCAGTCTAGACGAGGAAGGGGACCCAGATACGCAGTATTTT
V: TRBV19; size: -; J: TRBJ1-2; D: TRBD1; CDR3: CASSIGTGRGYTF; DNA: TGTGCCAGTTCGATCGGGACAGGGCGCGGCTACACCTTC
V: TRBV7-9; size: -; J: TRBJ2-7; D: -; CDR3: CASSLTPGHEQYF; DNA: TGTGCCAGCAGCTTAACCCCGGGCCACGAGCAGTACTTC
V: TRBV12-3/TRBV12-4; size: -; J: TRBJ2-2; D: TRBD2; CDR3: CASSHERGGPGELFF; DNA: TGTGCCAGCAGTCACGAGCGGGGGGGCCCCGGGGAGCTGTTTTTT
V: TRBV19; size: few; J: TRBJ1-1; D: TRBD1; CDR3: CASSIDRTGGRFDTEAFF; DNA: TGTGCCAGTAGTATAGATCGGACAGGGGGCAGGTTCGACACTGAAGCTTTCTTT
V: TRBV6-6; size: -; J: TRBJ1-1; D: -; CDR3: CASSYEANTEAFF; DNA: TGTGCCAGCAGTTACGAGGCGAACACTGAAGCTTTCTTT
V: TRBV4-3; size: once; J: TRBJ2-5; D: TRBD1; CDR3: CASSQDRGMETQYF; DNA: TGCGCCAGCAGCCAAGACAGGGGGATGGAGACCCAGTACTTC
V: TRBV7-2; size: -; J: TRBJ1-4; D: -; CDR3: CASSLAPGGAFEKLFF; DNA: TGTGCCAGCAGCTTAGCACCGGGAGGGGCATTCGAAAAACTGTTTTTT
V: TRBV4-3; size: -; J: TRBJ2-1; D: -; CDR3: CASSQDERRDREQFF; DNA: TGCGCCAGCAGCCAAGATGAAAGGAGGGATCGTGAGCAGTTCTTC
V: TRBV12-3/TRBV12-4; size: many; J: TRBJ1-4; D: TRBD1; CDR3: CASKETGGGNEKLFF; DNA: TGTGCCAGCAAGGAAACAGGGGGCGGGAATGAAAAACTGTTTTTT